Listed below are T cell receptor beta chains from one sample, sequenced in a study of blood T cell repertoires in COVID-19. Using immunoSEQ multiplex PCR, the repertoire was profiled, and TCRdb retains in-frame clones only, with some absent. The table lists about 280,000 clones, 70% to 90% of them singletons. Material: peripheral blood. Every receptor here comes from a woman in her twenties or thirties who had recovered from COVID-19. Both conserved end residues are part of each CDR3. Each record gives: CDR3 length, clone size, J gene, D gene, V gene, CDR3 DNA, CDR3 protein. A D gene is named only where the DNA matches it firmly. Not all rows give a size; the values are once, few, many and, for expanded clones, a class.

15 | - | TRBJ2-6 | - | TRBV7-2 | TGTGCCAGCAGCTTTGGACAGTCTGGGGCCAACGTCCTGACTTTC | CASSFGQSGANVLTF
15 | - | TRBJ1-1 | TRBD1 | TRBV6-5 | TGTGCCAGCAGGATGATGACAGGGTGGAGCACTGAAGCTTTCTTT | CASRMMTGWSTEAFF
16 | - | TRBJ2-2 | TRBD2 | TRBV5-1 | TGCGCCAGCAGCGCAGGCGGGGGGGCCAACACCGGGGAGCTGTTTTTT | CASSAGGGANTGELFF
15 | - | TRBJ1-2 | - | TRBV6-5 | TGTGCCAGCAGTTACTCCCCTTGGGGACTCTATGGCTACACCTTC | CASSYSPWGLYGYTF
15 | once | TRBJ1-2 | - | TRBV6-5 | TGTGCCAGCATTCGGAGTGGCAGGGAGGGGTCCGGCTACACCTTC | CASIRSGREGSGYTF
13 | - | TRBJ2-5 | - | TRBV2 | TGTGCCAGCAGTGAAGGTTCGGGGGAGACCCAGTACTTC | CASSEGSGETQYF
13 | few | TRBJ2-1 | TRBD2 | TRBV6-1 | TGTGCCAGCAGTGAACCGCGGGGGGATGAGCAGTTCTTC | CASSEPRGDEQFF
19 | - | TRBJ2-6 | TRBD2 | TRBV4-2 | TGTGCCAGCAGCCTCGGAGGAGGACTAGCTTTACCTGGGGCCAACGTCCTGACTTTC | CASSLGGGLALPGANVLTF
11 | - | TRBJ2-1 | - | TRBV19 | TGTGCCAGTAGCCTTAATGATGAGCAGTTCTTC | CASSLNDEQFF
15 | - | TRBJ2-2 | TRBD1 | TRBV5-4 | TGTGCCAGCAGCCCTCCGACAGGGGGGACCGGGGAGCTGTTTTTT | CASSPPTGGTGELFF
12 | - | TRBJ2-7 | - | TRBV14 | TGTGCCAGCAGCCCCCTGGGGAGGCACCCCACGTTC | CASSPLGRHPTF
15 | few | TRBJ2-7 | TRBD1 | TRBV19 | TGTGCCAGTAGTATAGGGACAGGGGTAACCTACGAGCAGTACTTC | CASSIGTGVTYEQYF
14 | - | TRBJ1-5 | TRBD1 | TRBV2 | TGTGCCAGCACGGGACAGAATAGCAATCAGCCCCAGCATTTT | CASTGQNSNQPQHF
15 | few | TRBJ1-5 | TRBD1 | TRBV7-8 | TGTGCCAGCAGCTACGGACAGGGGGCCAATCAGCCCCAGCATTTT | CASSYGQGANQPQHF
13 | - | TRBJ1-2 | TRBD1 | TRBV6-5 | TGTGCCAGCAGTTATGGACAGGGGCGCGGCTACACCTTC | CASSYGQGRGYTF
13 | - | TRBJ1-2 | - | TRBV10-2 | TGCGCCAGCAGTGAATACCTAGGAGATGGCTACACCTTC | CASSEYLGDGYTF
23 | - | TRBJ2-1 | TRBD2 | TRBV28 | TGTGCCAGCAGTTTACCCGATTTAGGAGGGACTAGCGGGAGACTTAACTCCTACAATGAGCAGTTCTTC | CASSLPDLGGTSGRLNSYNEQFF
16 | - | TRBJ2-2 | TRBD1 | TRBV27 | TGTGCCAGCAGTTCCTTGGGACAGGGGAAGGCCGGGGAGCTGTTTTTT | CASSSLGQGKAGELFF
14 | - | TRBJ1-1 | TRBD1 | TRBV7-9 | TGTGCCAGCAGCCGGACAGGGACGGTCACTGAAGCTTTCTTT | CASSRTGTVTEAFF
14 | - | TRBJ1-1 | - | TRBV11-2 | TGTGCCAGCAGCTTAAGCGCCATGAACACTGAAGCTTTCTTT | CASSLSAMNTEAFF
15 | once | TRBJ2-5 | - | TRBV11-2 | TGTGCCAGCAGCTCTTGGTTGGGGGGTAGGAAGACCCAGTACTTC | CASSSWLGGRKTQYF
16 | - | TRBJ1-5 | - | TRBV19 | TGTGCCAGTAGGCCGCTTTTGACCCAGGGAAATCAGCCCCAGCATTTT | CASRPLLTQGNQPQHF
15 | - | TRBJ2-3 | TRBD1 | TRBV7-2 | TGTGCCAGCAGCTTCCAGGGGGCGTTATCGGATACGCAGTATTTT | CASSFQGALSDTQYF
14 | - | TRBJ1-5 | - | TRBV27 | TGTGCCAGCGGACCAAGGGGGTCGGATCAGCCCCAGCATTTT | CASGPRGSDQPQHF